The 26 T cell receptor beta chains below all came from one sample that was sequenced in a study of OX40 agonist ivuxolimab in advanced cancers. Sequencing used immunoSEQ multiplex PCR; TCRdb keeps in-frame clones, though not all of them. Here the sample spans approximately 58,000 clones, 80% to 90% being singletons. The sequenced sample was CD4+ or CD8+ T cells sorted from blood, obtained in a trial of the OX40 agonist ivuxolimab. The receptor set was obtained from an adult with an advanced solid tumor such as melanoma, head and neck, liver or kidney cancer.

J is TRBJ1-6 and V is TRBV4-2; D not resolved. The CDR3 spans 17 residues. Trimming stripped 4 bases from V and 0 bases from J, with 13 bases between. From germline, CDR1 is LGHNA and CDR2 YNFKEQ. CDR3 region: CASSPKYGDSYNSPLHF. Here the CDR3 DNA reads TGTGCCAGCAGCCCTAAATATGGAGACTCCTATAATTCACCCCTCCACTTT.

This clone was counted once. CDR3 amino acids: CASGLDQYNEQFF. The CDR3 DNA reads as TGTGCTAGTGGTTTGGACCAGTACAATGAGCAGTTCTTC. The J gene is TRBJ2-1, the V gene TRBV12-5; D ambiguous. Trimming removed 1 base at V and 4 bases at J, with 5 bases between. CDR1 and CDR2 (germline): LGHNT, FRNRAP. This CDR3 has 13 residues.

Only a few counts were recorded for this clone. V and J are TRBV6-5 and TRBJ1-2; tentative D call: TRBD1 (6 bases). V was cut by 8 bases and J by 4 bases, with 11 bases left in between. Germline V gene sequence: CDR1 MNHEY, CDR2 SVGAGI. The CDR3 runs 12 residues. The CDR3 DNA reads as TGTGCCAGCGATACAGGGATCTATGGCTACACCTTC. Its protein is CASDTGIYGYTF.

The chain is built from TRBV28 and TRBJ1-1; possible D gene TRBD1, 5 bases. The CDR3 extends over 14 amino acids. V was clipped by 4 bases and J by 6 bases, with 15 bases between them. In germline, CDR1 is MDHEN, CDR2 SYDVKM. CDR3 in DNA: TGTGCCAGCAGTTCGGACATGGCTTTGGCTGAAGCTTTCTTT. It translates to CASSSDMALAEAFF.

V usage is TRBV5-1 and J usage is TRBJ2-3; D is ambiguous. CDR1 SGHRS and CDR2 YFSETQ come from the germline V gene. This CDR3 contains 17 residues. V lost 4 bases, J lost 3 bases, and 21 bases lay in between. In nucleotides, the CDR3 is TGCGCCAGCAGCCCCTCCGTGGCCGCATTTGGAACAGATACGCAGTATTTT. As protein: CASSPSVAAFGTDTQYF.

This clone was detected only a few times. J is TRBJ1-5 and V is TRBV30; the D is unclear. CDR3 size: 14 residues. V was pared by 1 base and J by 3 bases, with 10 bases between. Germline V gene lookup returns CDR1 GTSNPN and CDR2 SVGIG (reference sequence). CDR3 DNA sequence: TGTGCCTGGAGTGGTGGCAGCTACAATCAGCCCCAGCATTTT. Its protein product is CAWSGGSYNQPQHF.

This chain joins TRBV19 and TRBJ1-5, with unresolved D. The CDR3 has 14 amino acids. The germline V gene has CDR1 LNHDA and CDR2 SQIVND (reference sequence). Trimming pared 1 base from V and 5 bases from J, leaving 9 bases between. The CDR3 DNA follows: TGTGCCAGTAGTATAGCTGGTTCTCATCAGCCCCAGCATTTT. This codes for CASSIAGSHQPQHF.

The rearrangement uses TRBV18 and TRBJ1-1, with D perhaps TRBD1 (5 bases). This CDR3 has 14 residues. V lost 3 bases and J lost 1, with 9 bases in between. Germline values: CDR1 KGHSH, CDR2 LQKENI. In DNA form, the CDR3 reads TGTGCCAGCTCACCTGGCCAGGGGAACACTGAAGCTTTCTTT. Translation gives CASSPGQGNTEAFF. Supplemented by reference TRBV18 and TRBJ1-1, the full variable domain reads NAGVMQNPRHLVRRRGQEARLRCSPMKGHSHVYWYRQLPEEGLKFMVYLQKENIIDESGMPKERFSAEFPKEGPSILRIQQVVRGDSAAYFCASSPGQGNTEAFFGQGTRLTVV.

The chain combines TRBV5-1 with TRBJ1-1; 7 bases are shared with TRBD1. The germline CDR1 and CDR2 sequences are SGHRS and YFSETQ. The J segment lost 6 bases and the V segment lost 5 bases, leaving 7 bases of the junction unmatched. There are 13 residues in the CDR3. CDR3 bases: TGCGCCAGCAGTAATCGACAGGGAGCTGAAGCTTTCTTT. Encoded protein: CASSNRQGAEAFF. Filled out from reference TRBV5-1 and TRBJ1-1, the complete variable domain reads KAGVTQTPRYLIKTRGQQVTLSCSPISGHRSVSWYQQTPGQGLQFLFEYFSETQRNKGNFPGRFSGRQFSNSRSEMNVSTLELGDSALYLCASSNRQGAEAFFGQGTRLTVV.

The V and J genes are TRBV6-1 and TRBJ2-7, with D tentatively TRBD1 (6 bases). V was shortened by 6 bases and J by 2 bases, with 11 bases between the two germline ends. CDR3 size: 13 residues. Germline values: CDR1 MNHNS, CDR2 SASEGT. Written as DNA, the CDR3 is TGTGCCAGCAGCCAGGACAGCCCCTACGAGCAGTACTTC. It encodes CASSQDSPYEQYF.

V is TRBV6-6 and J is TRBJ1-2; TRBD1 is a possible D gene (5 bases). CDR3 length: 13 amino acids. Germline V CDR1 and CDR2: MNHNY, SVGAGI (reference sequence). Trimming took 6 bases from V and 3 from J, leaving 11 bases between them. The CDR3 loop reads CASSPGLYYGYTF. Written as DNA, the CDR3 is TGTGCCAGCAGCCCGGGGCTATACTATGGCTACACCTTC.

This clone showed up just once. J is TRBJ2-3 and V is TRBV12-5, with D tentatively TRBD2 (6 bases). The V end lost 1 base, the J end lost 5 bases, and 13 bases lay between the germline ends. The length of the CDR3 is 15 residues. CDR1 and CDR2 (germline): LGHNT, FRNRAP. In DNA form, the CDR3 reads TGTGCTAGTGGTTTGGGGTCGATGGGGGGAGATACGCAGTATTTT. It translates to CASGLGSMGGDTQYF.

CDR3 in amino acids: CASGGQEAEKLFF. In DNA form, the CDR3 reads TGTGCTAGTGGCGGACAGGAGGCTGAAAAACTGTTTTTT. This chain uses TRBV12-5 with TRBJ1-4; 7 nucleotides match TRBD1. In germline, CDR1 is LGHNT, CDR2 FRNRAP. V lost 6 bases and J lost 7; bases outside the gene matches: 5. The CDR3 runs to 13 residues.

The rearrangement joins TRBV28 to TRBJ1-4, with 7 bases that match TRBD1. Germline V gives CDR1 MDHEN, CDR2 SYDVKM. This CDR3 has 17 residues. Unmatched junction bases numbered 17, after V lost 5 bases and J lost 8 bases. Written as DNA, the CDR3 is TGTGCCAGCAGTAGGAGTTTGTGGGCAGGGGGAATAGAAAAACTGTTTTTT. Amino acids: CASSRSLWAGGIEKLFF.

The chain uses TRBV5-4 and TRBJ2-2; D gene uncertain. The CDR3 runs to 13 residues. V lost 2 bases to trimming and J lost 5 bases, with 7 bases between them. Germline V gene lookup returns CDR1 SGHNT and CDR2 YYREEE (reference sequence). The CDR3 DNA reads as TGTGCCAGCAGCTTAAGAGATACCGGGGAGCTGTTTTTT. Its protein is CASSLRDTGELFF.

The chain couples TRBV14 to TRBJ2-1, with D maybe TRBD1 (5 bases). Trimming left V 0 bases short and J 14 bases short, with 14 bases between. Germline CDR1 is SGHDN and CDR2 is FVKESK. The CDR3 runs to 13 residues. Written as DNA, the CDR3 is TGTGCCAGCAGCCAAGATCTAGGGGTCTACGAGTTCTTC. The encoded protein is CASSQDLGVYEFF.

V is TRBV11-3 and J is TRBJ2-2; TRBD1 or TRBD2 may be the D gene (6 bases each). V was trimmed by 2 bases and J by 5 bases, leaving 9 bases between them. Per germline, CDR1 SGHNT and CDR2 YENEEA. This CDR3 comprises 14 residues. DNA of the CDR3: TGTGCCAGCAGCTTAAAGGGGGGTACCGGGGAGCTGTTTTTT. It translates to CASSLKGGTGELFF.

The V and J genes are TRBV6-1 and TRBJ1-5; 8 bases agree with TRBD1. Per the germline V gene, CDR1 is MNHNS and CDR2 is SASEGT. The CDR3 runs 16 residues. Trimming cost V 3 bases and J 4 bases; bases outside gene matches: 8. The CDR3 loop reads CASSEGRTGSNQPQHF. In DNA form, the CDR3 reads TGTGCCAGCAGTGAGGGCCGGACAGGGTCGAATCAGCCCCAGCATTTT.

Here the CDR3 reads CASNPGGWQETQYF. CDR3 DNA sequence: TGTGCCAGCAATCCTGGGGGGTGGCAAGAGACCCAGTACTTC. The gene calls are TRBV25-1 and TRBJ2-5, with D possibly being TRBD2 (6 bases). This CDR3 has 14 residues. V was pared by 7 bases and J by 2 bases, with 14 bases between. CDR1 is MGHDK, CDR2 SYGVNS, per germline.

This clone has a single count. This rearrangement joins TRBV27 to TRBJ2-7, with TRBD1 as a possible D gene (6 bases). This CDR3 spans 15 amino acids. Trimming shortened V by 9 bases and J by 0 bases, and 18 bases separated the two germline ends. Germline loops: CDR1 MNHEY, CDR2 SMNVEV (reference sequence). The CDR3 region has the DNA TGTGCCAGTTCTAGGGACACGATTTTCTCCTACGAGCAGTACTTC. Amino acids: CASSRDTIFSYEQYF.

The CDR3 here is CASSLRDGSYEQYF. CDR3 bases: TGTGCCAGTAGCCTCCGGGACGGTTCCTACGAGCAGTACTTC. The chain recombines TRBV19 with TRBJ2-7; tentatively, D is TRBD1 or TRBD2 (5 bases each). CDR1 is LNHDA and CDR2 is SQIVND in the germline V gene (reference sequence). The CDR3 extends over 14 amino acids. V was cut by 6 bases and J by 1 base, with 13 bases left in between.

The V gene is TRBV11-2, the J gene TRBJ2-5, with D possibly being TRBD2 (5 bases). This CDR3 is 13 amino acids long. Germline V gene lookup returns CDR1 SGHAT and CDR2 FQNNGV. V lost 1 base and J 2 bases, leaving 5 bases between the germline ends. CDR3: CASSLGEQETQYF. For the CDR3, the DNA is TGTGCCAGCAGCTTAGGGGAGCAAGAGACCCAGTACTTC.

The genes are TRBV5-1 and TRBJ1-2; D might be TRBD1 (5 bases). The CDR3 totals 17 residues. Germline V gives CDR1 SGHRS, CDR2 YFSETQ. Trimming pared 3 bases from V and 3 bases from J, leaving 21 bases between. The CDR3: CASSSLTRGLGYYGYTF. The CDR3 coding sequence is TGCGCCAGCAGCTCCTTAACGAGGGGTCTTGGGTACTATGGCTACACCTTC.

This clone was recorded only once. V gene TRBV19 combines with J gene TRBJ2-3; 10 positions match TRBD1. The germline CDR1 and CDR2 sequences are LNHDA and SQIVND (reference sequence). The CDR3 loop spans 17 amino acids. The trim removed 5 bases at V and 2 bases at J, leaving 10 bases unmatched. DNA for the CDR3: TGTGCCAGTAGTGCCCCCGGGACAGGGGAAATCACAGATACGCAGTATTTT. Residues: CASSAPGTGEITDTQYF.

This clone was observed a single time. V and J are TRBV7-3 and TRBJ2-3; D not resolved. Trimming cost V 2 bases and J 2 bases, with 8 bases left between them. The CDR3 loop spans 14 amino acids. Germline CDR1 reads SGHTA; CDR2 reads FQGTGA. The DNA for the CDR3 is TGTGCCAGCAGCTTAGGCACCCCCACAGATACGCAGTATTTT. This sequence encodes CASSLGTPTDTQYF.

The chain recombines TRBV5-1 with TRBJ1-1; D is perhaps TRBD1 (6 bases). Germline V gene lookup returns CDR1 SGHRS and CDR2 YFSETQ. The CDR3 spans 15 residues. The V and J ends lost 2 bases and 1 base respectively, with 12 bases between them. CDR3 region: CASSFPSGANTEAFF. Here the CDR3 DNA reads TGCGCCAGCAGCTTCCCCTCAGGGGCGAACACTGAAGCTTTCTTT. Combining the CDR3 with reference TRBV5-1 and TRBJ1-1 gives the whole variable domain KAGVTQTPRYLIKTRGQQVTLSCSPISGHRSVSWYQQTPGQGLQFLFEYFSETQRNKGNFPGRFSGRQFSNSRSEMNVSTLELGDSALYLCASSFPSGANTEAFFGQGTRLTVV.